The text below deals with one TCR beta chain. The data are from a study of blood T cell repertoires in COVID-19. Study as a whole: The study drew acute and convalescent COVID-19 samples from the United States, Italy and Spain. T cells, B-cell-depleted T cells, or PBMCs provided the cDNA or gDNA that served as material.

The CDR3 is 15 residues long. J was trimmed by 5 bases and V by 5 bases; bases with no gene match: 12. CDR1 and CDR2 from the germline V gene are GTSNPN and SVGIG (reference sequence). In the source study's methods: Cell counts per sample came from amplifying reference gene primers. Generated by immunoSEQ multiplex PCR, the TCRdb table keeps only in-frame clones and is missing some. The V and J calls and clone size are taken from that table; D and trimming were inferred from the DNA. The profile shows approximately 410,000 clones, 86% of them singletons. The chain couples TRBV30 to TRBJ2-1, with 7 bases matching TRBD2. The TCR originated in a woman in her twenties or thirties with active or convalescent COVID-19. The sample comprised peripheral blood. CDR3 bases: TGTGCCTGGGGGGAGGGGAATCTAATTGACAATGAGCAGTTCTTC. Residues: CAWGEGNLIDNEQFF.